This is a list of T cell receptor beta chains from one sample in a study of blood T cell repertoires in COVID-19. Profiled with immunoSEQ multiplex PCR; TCRdb holds only in-frame clones, not every one. The sample carries 470,000 or so clones, roughly 87% recorded once. Sequencing was carried out using PBMCs or T cells enriched from blood (not recorded which). Every receptor here comes from a woman under 30 with acute COVID-19. Both conserved end residues are part of each CDR3. The D gene is left open where the match is weak. A clone size is listed for some rows: how often the clone was seen (once, few, many), or a class if it is expanded.

v_gene,j_gene,abundance,d_gene,CDR3aa,CDR3nt
TRBV29-1,TRBJ2-1,-,TRBD1,CSVEKQGGSYNEQFF,TGCAGCGTTGAAAAACAGGGGGGCTCCTACAATGAGCAGTTCTTC
TRBV10-2,TRBJ1-2,-,TRBD1,CASSSGTGEFWYGYTF,TGCGCCAGCAGTTCCGGGACAGGGGAATTTTGGTATGGCTACACCTTC
TRBV12-3/TRBV12-4,TRBJ2-1,-,TRBD1,CASSASTGIEQFF,TGTGCCAGCAGTGCCTCGACAGGGATTGAGCAGTTCTTC
TRBV18,TRBJ1-2,-,TRBD1,CASSPPGQANYGYTF,TGTGCCAGCTCACCACCGGGACAGGCAAACTATGGCTACACCTTC
TRBV30,TRBJ1-3,-,TRBD1,CAWTDWGRGIGDTIYF,TGTGCCTGGACCGACTGGGGCAGGGGGATTGGAGACACCATATATTTT
TRBV9,TRBJ1-6,-,TRBD1,CASSVGDRGNSPLHF,TGTGCCAGCAGCGTAGGGGACAGGGGAAATTCACCCCTCCACTTT
TRBV21-1,TRBJ1-4,-,-,CASSKDWPRRQGNEKLFF,TGTGCCAGCAGCAAAGATTGGCCCCGGAGACAGGGGAATGAAAAACTGTTTTTT
TRBV12-3/TRBV12-4,TRBJ1-2,few,-,CAGGESEDYGYTF,TGTGCCGGAGGGGAATCTGAAGACTATGGCTACACCTTC
TRBV3-1/TRBV3-2,TRBJ1-5,-,-,CASSLRMPGAPQHF,TGTGCCAGCAGCCTTAGAATGCCAGGGGCCCCGCAGCATTTT
TRBV9,TRBJ1-1,-,-,CASSVSLNTEAFF,TGTGCCAGCAGCGTAAGCTTGAACACTGAAGCTTTCTTT
TRBV12-3/TRBV12-4,TRBJ2-7,-,-,CASSFRTYEQYF,TGTGCCAGCAGTTTCAGGACCTACGAGCAGTACTTC
TRBV18,TRBJ2-1,few,TRBD1,CASSVGQGFYNEQFF,TGTGCCAGCTCAGTTGGACAGGGGTTCTACAATGAGCAGTTCTTC
TRBV6-2/TRBV6-3,TRBJ2-7,-,TRBD2,CASSFSGTSEAYEQYF,TGTGCCAGCAGTTTTTCAGGGACTAGCGAAGCCTACGAGCAGTACTTC
TRBV6-1,TRBJ1-3,few,-,CASSEKEGSGNTIYF,TGTGCCAGCAGTGAAAAGGAGGGGTCTGGAAACACCATATATTTT
TRBV4-1,TRBJ2-7,-,-,CASSHIRGAVIYEQYF,TGCGCCAGCAGCCACATTCGCGGGGCGGTTATCTACGAGCAGTACTTC
TRBV2,TRBJ2-6,-,-,CAGGRLANVLTF,TGTGCCGGAGGTAGGCTAGCCAACGTCCTGACTTTC
TRBV6-1,TRBJ1-2,-,TRBD1,CASSEDRPPYGYTF,TGTGCCAGCAGTGAGGACAGGCCCCCTTATGGCTACACCTTC
TRBV7-3,TRBJ2-6,-,-,CASSYTGANVLTF,TGTGCCAGCAGCTACACTGGGGCCAACGTCCTGACTTTC
TRBV9,TRBJ2-2,-,TRBD2,CASSVVWEGPGGELFF,TGTGCCAGCAGCGTAGTGTGGGAGGGCCCTGGCGGGGAGCTGTTTTTT
TRBV4-3,TRBJ1-3,-,-,CASSQDVELLSGNTIYF,TGCGCCAGCAGCCAAGATGTCGAGTTACTCTCTGGAAACACCATATATTTT
TRBV10-2,TRBJ2-7,-,TRBD1,CASSGGTGILYEQYF,TGCGCCAGCAGTGGAGGGACAGGGATACTATACGAGCAGTACTTC
TRBV6-2/TRBV6-3,TRBJ2-1,-,-,CASSSPSNEQFF,TGTGCCAGCAGTTCCCCTAGCAATGAGCAGTTCTTC
TRBV2,TRBJ1-2,-,-,CASRVRELYGYTF,TGTGCCAGCAGGGTCCGGGAGCTCTATGGCTACACCTTC
TRBV3-1/TRBV3-2,TRBJ2-3,-,TRBD2,CASSQGLATDTQYF,TGTGCCAGCAGCCAAGGACTAGCGACAGATACGCAGTATTTT
TRBV9,TRBJ1-6,-,TRBD1,CASSEQGIGVNSPLHF,TGTGCCAGCAGCGAACAGGGGATTGGGGTTAATTCACCCCTCCACTTT
TRBV6-1,TRBJ2-5,-,-,CASSEQGGETQYF,TGTGCCAGCAGTGAACAGGGTGGAGAGACCCAGTACTTC
TRBV2,TRBJ2-7,-,TRBD1,CASKTGAYEQYF,TGTGCCAGCAAGACAGGGGCTTACGAGCAGTACTTC
TRBV7-3,TRBJ2-5,-,-,CASSPGTPGETQYF,TGTGCCAGCAGCCCGGGGACTCCCGGGGAGACCCAGTACTTC
TRBV11-2,TRBJ2-5,-,-,CASSLVGRGRETQYF,TGTGCCAGCAGCTTAGTAGGCAGGGGCCGGGAGACCCAGTACTTC
TRBV5-1,TRBJ1-1,-,TRBD1,CASSMTGAQGTEAFF,TGCGCCAGCAGCATGACAGGGGCCCAAGGGACTGAAGCTTTCTTT
TRBV7-6,TRBJ1-4,-,TRBD1,CASSLDRGATNEKLFF,TGTGCCAGCAGCTTAGACAGGGGGGCGACTAATGAAAAACTGTTTTTT
TRBV7-8,TRBJ1-2,-,TRBD1,CASSPDRAYGYTF,TGTGCCAGCAGCCCGGACAGGGCTTATGGCTACACCTTC
TRBV5-4,TRBJ2-1,few,TRBD1,CASSRQGYNEQFF,TGTGCCAGCAGCAGACAGGGTTACAATGAGCAGTTCTTC
TRBV6-2/TRBV6-3,TRBJ1-1,few,-,CASSKGLGRTEAFF,TGTGCCAGCAGTAAGGGACTGGGTAGGACTGAAGCTTTCTTT
TRBV19,TRBJ1-5,-,-,CASSIYAGDQPQHF,TGTGCCAGTAGTATTTACGCGGGCGATCAGCCCCAGCATTTT
TRBV9,TRBJ1-3,-,TRBD1,CASSVAGTATSGNTIYF,TGTGCCAGCAGCGTGGCCGGGACAGCGACATCTGGAAACACCATATATTTT
TRBV28,TRBJ1-6,once,-,CASTGQGMGNSPLHF,TGTGCCAGCACAGGGCAGGGGATGGGAAATTCACCCCTCCACTTT
TRBV7-6,TRBJ2-1,-,TRBD1,CASSKTRGFDNEQFF,TGTGCCAGCAGCAAAACCAGGGGGTTCGACAATGAGCAGTTCTTC
TRBV5-4,TRBJ1-2,-,-,CASSQQGVFNYGYTF,TGTGCCAGCAGCCAACAAGGAGTCTTTAACTATGGCTACACCTTC
TRBV7-2,TRBJ2-3,-,-,CASSLARGSEASDTQYF,TGTGCCAGCAGCTTAGCGCGAGGGTCAGAGGCCTCAGATACGCAGTATTTT
TRBV6-5,TRBJ2-7,-,-,CASSYSISTANYEQYF,TGTGCCAGCAGTTACTCGATTTCAACAGCAAATTACGAGCAGTACTTC
TRBV10-3,TRBJ1-6,-,TRBD1,CAISESRTGVSYNSPLHF,TGTGCCATCAGTGAATCCCGGACAGGGGTATCCTATAATTCACCCCTCCACTTT